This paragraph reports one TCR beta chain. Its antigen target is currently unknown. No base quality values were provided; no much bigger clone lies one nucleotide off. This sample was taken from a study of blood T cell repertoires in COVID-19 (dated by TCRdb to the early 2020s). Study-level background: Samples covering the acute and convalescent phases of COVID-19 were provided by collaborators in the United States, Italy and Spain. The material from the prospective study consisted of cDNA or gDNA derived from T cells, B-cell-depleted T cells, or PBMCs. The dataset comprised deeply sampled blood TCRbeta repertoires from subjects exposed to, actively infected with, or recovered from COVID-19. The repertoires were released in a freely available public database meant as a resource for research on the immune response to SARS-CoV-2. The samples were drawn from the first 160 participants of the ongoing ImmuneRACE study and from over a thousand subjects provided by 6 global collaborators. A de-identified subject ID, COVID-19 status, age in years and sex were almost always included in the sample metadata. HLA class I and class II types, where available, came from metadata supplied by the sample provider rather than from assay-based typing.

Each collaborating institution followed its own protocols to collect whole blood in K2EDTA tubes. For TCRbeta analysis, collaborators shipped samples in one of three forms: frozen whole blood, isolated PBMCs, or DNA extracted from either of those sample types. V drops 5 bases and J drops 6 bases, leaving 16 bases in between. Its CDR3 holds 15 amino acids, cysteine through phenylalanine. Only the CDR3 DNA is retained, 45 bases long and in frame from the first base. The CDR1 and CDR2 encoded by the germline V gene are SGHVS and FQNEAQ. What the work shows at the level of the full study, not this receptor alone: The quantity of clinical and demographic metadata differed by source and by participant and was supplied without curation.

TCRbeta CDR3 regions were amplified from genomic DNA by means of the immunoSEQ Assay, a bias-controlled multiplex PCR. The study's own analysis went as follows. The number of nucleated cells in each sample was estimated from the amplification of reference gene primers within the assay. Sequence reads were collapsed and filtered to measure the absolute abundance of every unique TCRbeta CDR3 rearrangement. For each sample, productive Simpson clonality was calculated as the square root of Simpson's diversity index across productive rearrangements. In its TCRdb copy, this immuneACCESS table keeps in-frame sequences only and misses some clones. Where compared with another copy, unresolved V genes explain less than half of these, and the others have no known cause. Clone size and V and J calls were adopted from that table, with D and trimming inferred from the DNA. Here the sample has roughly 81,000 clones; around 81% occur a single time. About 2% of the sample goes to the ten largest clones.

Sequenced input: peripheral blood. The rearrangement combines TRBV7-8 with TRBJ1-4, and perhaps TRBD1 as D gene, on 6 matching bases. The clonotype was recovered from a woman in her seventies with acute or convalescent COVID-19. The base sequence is TGTGCCAGCAGCCCCCTTGGGGGGGCGGATGAAAAACTGTTTTTT. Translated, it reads CASSPLGGADEKLFF.